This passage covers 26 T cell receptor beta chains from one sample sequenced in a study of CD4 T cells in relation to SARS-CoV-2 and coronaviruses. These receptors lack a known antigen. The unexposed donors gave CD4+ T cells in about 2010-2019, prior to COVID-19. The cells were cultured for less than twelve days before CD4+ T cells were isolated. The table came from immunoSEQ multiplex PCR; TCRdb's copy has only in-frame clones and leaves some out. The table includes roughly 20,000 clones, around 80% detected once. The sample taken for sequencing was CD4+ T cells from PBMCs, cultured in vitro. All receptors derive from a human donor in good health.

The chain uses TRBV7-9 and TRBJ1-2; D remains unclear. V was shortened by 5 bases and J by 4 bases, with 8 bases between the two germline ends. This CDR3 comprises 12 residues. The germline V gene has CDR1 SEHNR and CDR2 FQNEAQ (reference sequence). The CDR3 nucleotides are TGTGCCAGCAGCCTGGATATCTATGGCTACACCTTC. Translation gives CASSLDIYGYTF.

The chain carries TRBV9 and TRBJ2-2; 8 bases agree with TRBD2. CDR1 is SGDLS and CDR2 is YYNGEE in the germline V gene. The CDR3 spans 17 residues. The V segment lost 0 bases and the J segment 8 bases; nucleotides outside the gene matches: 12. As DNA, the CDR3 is TGTGCCAGCAGCGTAGCTCCAGCGGGAGTTAGGCTTGGGGAGCTGTTTTTT. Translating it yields CASSVAPAGVRLGELFF.

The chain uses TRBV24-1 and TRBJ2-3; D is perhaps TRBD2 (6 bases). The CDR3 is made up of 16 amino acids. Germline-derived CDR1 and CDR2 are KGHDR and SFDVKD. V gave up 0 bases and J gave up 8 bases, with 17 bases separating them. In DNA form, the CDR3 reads TGTGCCACCAGTGATTTGTCAGGAGGGCACAGCCCTACGCAGTATTTT. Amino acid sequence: CATSDLSGGHSPTQYF.

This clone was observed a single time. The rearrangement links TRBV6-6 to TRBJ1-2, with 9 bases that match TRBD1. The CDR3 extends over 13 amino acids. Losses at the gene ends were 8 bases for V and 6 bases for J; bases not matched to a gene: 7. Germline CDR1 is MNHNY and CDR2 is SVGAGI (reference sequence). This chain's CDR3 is CASWTGDSNGYTF. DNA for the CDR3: TGTGCCAGCTGGACAGGGGATTCTAATGGCTACACCTTC.

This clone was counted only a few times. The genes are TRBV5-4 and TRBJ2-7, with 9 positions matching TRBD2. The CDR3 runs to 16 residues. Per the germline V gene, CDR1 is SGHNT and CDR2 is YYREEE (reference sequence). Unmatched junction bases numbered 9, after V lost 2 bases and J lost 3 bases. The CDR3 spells CASSFSSTSGLYEQYF. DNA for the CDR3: TGTGCCAGCAGCTTTTCTTCGACTAGCGGCCTCTACGAGCAGTACTTC.

CDR3 residues: CASSPGGIGSDEQYF. The CDR3, as DNA: TGTGCCAGCTCACCAGGCGGGATCGGGTCGGATGAGCAGTACTTC. The gene calls are TRBV18 and TRBJ2-7, with D maybe TRBD2 (6 bases). V lost 2 bases and J lost 7, with 18 bases in between. The CDR3 loop spans 15 amino acids. Per the germline V gene, CDR1 is KGHSH and CDR2 is LQKENI.

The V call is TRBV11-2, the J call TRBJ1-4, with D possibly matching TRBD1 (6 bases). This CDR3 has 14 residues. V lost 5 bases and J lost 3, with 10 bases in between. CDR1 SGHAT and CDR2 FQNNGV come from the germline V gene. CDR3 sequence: CASSPEGANEKLFF. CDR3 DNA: TGTGCCAGCAGCCCCGAGGGGGCTAATGAAAAACTGTTTTTT.

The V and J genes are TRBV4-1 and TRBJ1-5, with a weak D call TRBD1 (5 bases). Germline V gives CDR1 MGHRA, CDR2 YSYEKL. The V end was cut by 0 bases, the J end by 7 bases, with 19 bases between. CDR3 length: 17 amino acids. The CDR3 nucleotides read TGCGCCAGCAGCCAAGACCCATATATCCAGGGAGGACAGCCCCAGCATTTT. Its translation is CASSQDPYIQGGQPQHF.

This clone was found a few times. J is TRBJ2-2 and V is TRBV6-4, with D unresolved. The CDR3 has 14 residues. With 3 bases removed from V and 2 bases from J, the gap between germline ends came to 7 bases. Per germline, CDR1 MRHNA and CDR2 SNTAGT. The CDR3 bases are TGTGCCAGCAGTGAGCAGTATAACACCGGGGAGCTGTTTTTT. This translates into CASSEQYNTGELFF.

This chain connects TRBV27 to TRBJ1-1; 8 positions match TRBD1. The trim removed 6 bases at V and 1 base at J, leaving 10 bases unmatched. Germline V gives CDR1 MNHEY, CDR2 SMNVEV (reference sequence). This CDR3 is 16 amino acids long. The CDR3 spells CASRVGQGLRNTEAFF. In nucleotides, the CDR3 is TGTGCCAGCAGGGTTGGACAGGGTCTACGGAACACTGAAGCTTTCTTT.

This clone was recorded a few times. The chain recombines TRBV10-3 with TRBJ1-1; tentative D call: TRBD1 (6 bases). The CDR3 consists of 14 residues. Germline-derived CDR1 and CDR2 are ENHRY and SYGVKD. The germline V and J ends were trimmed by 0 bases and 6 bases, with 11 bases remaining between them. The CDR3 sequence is CAISESGASPEAFF. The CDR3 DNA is TGTGCCATCAGTGAGTCGGGGGCATCGCCTGAAGCTTTCTTT.

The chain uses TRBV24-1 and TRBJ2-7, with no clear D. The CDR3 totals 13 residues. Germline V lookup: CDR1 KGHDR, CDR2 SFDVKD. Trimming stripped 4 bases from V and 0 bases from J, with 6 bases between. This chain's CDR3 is CATSDSRSYEQYF. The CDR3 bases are TGTGCCACCAGTGACAGTCGCTCCTACGAGCAGTACTTC.

The CDR3 is CASSLSSGDTQYF. As DNA, the CDR3 is TGCGCCAGCAGCCTATCATCGGGAGATACGCAGTATTTT. This sequence joins TRBV5-1 and TRBJ2-3; D is unclear. V shed 4 bases and J shed 5 bases, with 11 bases lying between them. CDR3 length: 13 amino acids. Germline-derived CDR1 and CDR2 are SGHRS and YFSETQ.

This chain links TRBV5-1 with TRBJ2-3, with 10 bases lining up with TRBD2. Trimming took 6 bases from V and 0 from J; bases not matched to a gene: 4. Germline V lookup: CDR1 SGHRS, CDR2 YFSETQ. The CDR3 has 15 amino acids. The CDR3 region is CASTAGGVSTDTQYF. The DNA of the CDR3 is TGCGCCAGCACAGCGGGAGGGGTTAGCACAGATACGCAGTATTTT.

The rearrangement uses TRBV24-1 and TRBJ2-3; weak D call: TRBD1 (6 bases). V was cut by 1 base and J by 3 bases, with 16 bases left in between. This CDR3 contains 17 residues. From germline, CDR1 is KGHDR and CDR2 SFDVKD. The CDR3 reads CATSDFPQGMGTDTQYF. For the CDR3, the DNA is TGTGCCACCAGTGATTTCCCACAGGGTATGGGAACAGATACGCAGTATTTT.

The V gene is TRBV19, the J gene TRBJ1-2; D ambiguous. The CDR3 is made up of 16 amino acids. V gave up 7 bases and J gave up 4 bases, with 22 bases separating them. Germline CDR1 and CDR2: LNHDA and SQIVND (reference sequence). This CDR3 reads CASTGDGRTFSYGYTF. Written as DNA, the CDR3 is TGTGCCAGTACCGGAGATGGACGGACCTTTAGCTATGGCTACACCTTC.

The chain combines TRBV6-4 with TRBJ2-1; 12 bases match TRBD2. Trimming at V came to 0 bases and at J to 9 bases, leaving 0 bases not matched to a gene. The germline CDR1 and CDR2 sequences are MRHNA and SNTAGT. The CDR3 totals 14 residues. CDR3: CASSDSTSGSEQFF. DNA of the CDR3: TGTGCCAGCAGTGACTCGACTAGCGGGAGTGAGCAGTTCTTC.

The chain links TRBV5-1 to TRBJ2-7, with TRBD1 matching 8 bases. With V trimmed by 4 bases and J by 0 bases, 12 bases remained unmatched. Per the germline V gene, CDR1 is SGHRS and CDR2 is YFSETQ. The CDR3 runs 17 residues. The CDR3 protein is CASSVGDRSTFSYEQYF. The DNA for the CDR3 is TGCGCCAGCAGCGTGGGGGACAGGTCTACTTTCTCCTACGAGCAGTACTTC.

CDR3 region: CASSKSGTGPYTEAFF. The DNA of the CDR3 is TGTGCCAGCAGTAAATCCGGGACAGGCCCTTACACTGAAGCTTTCTTT. V and J are TRBV11-1 and TRBJ1-1; 8 nucleotides agree with TRBD1. Germline trimming cut 6 bases from V and 3 bases from J; bases unmatched to any gene: 12. CDR3 length: 16 amino acids. Germline CDR1 reads SGHAT; CDR2 reads FQDESV (reference sequence).

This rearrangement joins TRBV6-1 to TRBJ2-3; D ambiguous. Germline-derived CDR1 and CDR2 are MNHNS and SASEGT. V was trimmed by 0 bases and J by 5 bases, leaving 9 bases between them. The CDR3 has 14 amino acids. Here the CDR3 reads CASSEAGWLDTQYF. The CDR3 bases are TGTGCCAGCAGTGAAGCTGGGTGGCTAGATACGCAGTATTTT.

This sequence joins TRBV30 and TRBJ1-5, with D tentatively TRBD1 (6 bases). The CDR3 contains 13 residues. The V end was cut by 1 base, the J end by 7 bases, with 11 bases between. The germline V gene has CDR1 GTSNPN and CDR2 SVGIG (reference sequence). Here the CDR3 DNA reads TGTGCCTGGAGTGATGGGGGCAGGCAGCCCCAGCATTTT. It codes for CAWSDGGRQPQHF.

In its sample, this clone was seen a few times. CDR3 amino acids: CASSVDGTANTGELFF. Written as DNA, the CDR3 is TGTGCCAGCAGCGTCGACGGGACGGCGAACACCGGGGAGCTGTTTTTT. The V and J genes are TRBV7-9 and TRBJ2-2; TRBD1 or TRBD2 may be the D gene (5 bases each). The V end was cut by 5 bases, the J end by 0 bases, with 13 bases between. There are 16 residues in the CDR3. Germline V lookup: CDR1 SEHNR, CDR2 FQNEAQ (reference sequence).

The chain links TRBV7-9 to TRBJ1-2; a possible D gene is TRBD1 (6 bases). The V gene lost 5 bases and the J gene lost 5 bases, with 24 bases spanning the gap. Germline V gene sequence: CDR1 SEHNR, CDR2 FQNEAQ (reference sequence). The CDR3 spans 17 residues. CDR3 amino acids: CASSASDGDTLGYGYTF. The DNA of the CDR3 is TGTGCCAGCAGCGCGTCTGATGGGGACACCCTAGGATATGGCTACACCTTC.

CDR3 coding DNA: TGCGCCAGCAGCCATCCGGGACAGGGGAATCGCGAGCAGTACTTC. Residues: CASSHPGQGNREQYF. V is TRBV4-1 and J is TRBJ2-7, with 10 bases aligning to TRBD1. This CDR3 comprises 15 residues. Germline lookup yields CDR1 MGHRA and CDR2 YSYEKL. Trimming at V came to 3 bases and at J to 6 bases, leaving 8 bases not matched to a gene.

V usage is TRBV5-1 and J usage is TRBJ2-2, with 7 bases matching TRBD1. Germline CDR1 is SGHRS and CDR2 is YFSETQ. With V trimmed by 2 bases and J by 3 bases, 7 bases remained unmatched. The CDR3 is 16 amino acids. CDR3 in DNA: TGCGCCAGCAGCTTTCAGACAGGGCTTGACACCGGGGAGCTGTTTTTT. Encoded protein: CASSFQTGLDTGELFF.

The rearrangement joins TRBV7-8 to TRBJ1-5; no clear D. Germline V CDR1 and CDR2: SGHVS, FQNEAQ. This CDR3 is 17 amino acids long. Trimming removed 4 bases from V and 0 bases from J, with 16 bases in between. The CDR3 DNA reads TGTGCCAGCAGCTCGAAAAGGACTGGAAATAGCAATCAGCCCCAGCATTTT. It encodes CASSSKRTGNSNQPQHF. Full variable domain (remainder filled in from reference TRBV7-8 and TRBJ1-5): GAGVSQSPRYKVAKRGQDVALRCDPISGHVSLFWYQQALGQGPEFLTYFQNEAQLDKSGLPSDRFFAERPEGSVSTLKIQRTQQEDSAVYLCASSSKRTGNSNQPQHFGDGTRLSIL.